What follows describes a single TCR beta chain. These data belong to a study of blood T cell repertoires in COVID-19. Overall study context: The study drew acute and convalescent COVID-19 samples from the United States, Italy and Spain. The analysed material was cDNA or gDNA that came from T cells, B-cell-depleted T cells, or PBMCs.

The V gene end was trimmed by 0 bases and the J gene end by 1 base; junction bases not matched to a gene: 4. The CDR3 has 16 amino acids. Germline V CDR1 and CDR2: SGDLS, YYNGEE. Original processing methods: Nucleated cell number was recorded as an estimate derived from reference gene primer amplification. Assay used: immunoSEQ multiplex PCR; TCRdb lists only in-frame clones, some missing. The DNA was the basis for D and trimming; V, J and clone size are from that table. The sample carries around 56,000 clones, approximately 87% recorded once. This TCR was recovered from a man in his fifties or sixties with active or convalescent COVID-19. The V call is TRBV9, the J call TRBJ2-5; TRBD2 matches 9 bases. The sequenced material came from peripheral blood. The CDR3 here is CASSVASGGSQETQYF. CDR3 coding DNA: TGTGCCAGCAGCGTAGCCAGCGGGGGGTCCCAAGAGACCCAGTACTTC.